This is a list of T cell receptor beta chains from one sample in a study of graft-versus-host responses after intestinal transplantation. Data came from immunoSEQ multiplex PCR; TCRdb stores just in-frame clones and leaves some out. The sample holds thousands of clones, less than 95% seen once. The sample in question was PBMCs, obtained around 30 days after intestinal transplant. These receptors were obtained from a human patient who received an intestinal transplant, so some T cells may come from the graft donor. CDR3s include the opening cysteine and the closing phenylalanine or tryptophan. A D gene is named only where the DNA matches it firmly. Only part of the rows carry a size: once, few, many, or a class if the clone is expanded.

j_call cdr3_length d_call v_call clone_size cdr3_nt cdr3_aa
TRBJ1-1 18 NA TRBV21-1 NA TGTGCCAGCAGCAAAGGCCCCCCGGGCAGGGGGCAGAACACTGAAGCTTTCTTT CASSKGPPGRGQNTEAFF
TRBJ1-5 12 NA TRBV7-9 NA TGTGCCAGCAGCTTAGGGGGTCAGCCCCAGCATTTT CASSLGGQPQHF
TRBJ2-1 13 NA TRBV27 NA TGTGCCAGCAGTTCCCGAACTAGAAATAGGCAGTTCTTC CASSSRTRNRQFF
TRBJ1-2 14 TRBD1 TRBV19 NA TGTGCTACTAACCCGAAGGGGGCGCGGTATGGCTACACCTTC CATNPKGARYGYTF
TRBJ1-2 13 NA TRBV5-6 NA TGTGCCAGCAGCTTGCGGGGAAACTATGGCTACACCTTC CASSLRGNYGYTF
TRBJ2-5 15 TRBD1 TRBV7-8 NA TGTGCCAGCAGTCGAAACGGACAGGGATACGAGACCCAGTACTTC CASSRNGQGYETQYF
TRBJ1-6 13 NA TRBV15 NA TGTGCCACCACCTTTGCCTATAATTCACCCCTCCACTTT CATTFAYNSPLHF
TRBJ2-5 11 NA TRBV7-2 NA TGTGCCAGCAGCCATTACGAGACCCAGTACTTC CASSHYETQYF
TRBJ2-3 14 TRBD2 TRBV5-4 NA TGTGCCAGCACTAAGCGGGGGCTCACAGATACGCAGTATTTT CASTKRGLTDTQYF
TRBJ2-1 12 NA TRBV5-4 NA TGTGCCAGCAGCTTGACAGACAATGAGCAGTTCTTC CASSLTDNEQFF
TRBJ1-2 15 TRBD1 TRBV6-6 NA TGTGCCAGCACTTATGGGACAGGGGGAGCGGGGGGCTACACCTTC CASTYGTGGAGGYTF
TRBJ1-2 12 NA TRBV10-3 NA TGTGCCATCAGTGACTCTAACTATGGCTACACCTTC CAISDSNYGYTF
TRBJ2-7 14 NA TRBV13 NA TGTGCCAGCAGCTTAGGTCCCCATGGCTACGAGCAGTACTTC CASSLGPHGYEQYF
TRBJ2-3 10 NA TRBV7-8 NA TGTGCCAGCAGCAGCAATACGCAGTATTTT CASSSNTQYF
TRBJ1-2 11 NA TRBV20-1 NA TGCAGTGCCAGGCGGGTAGATGGCTACACCTTC CSARRVDGYTF
TRBJ2-7 16 NA TRBV7-9 NA TGTGCCAGCAGCGCCGGCGACGGGGGGCTATTTAACGAGCAGTACTTC CASSAGDGGLFNEQYF
TRBJ2-1 17 NA TRBV9 NA TGTGCCAGCAGCGTAGGAGCCCATAGGAGCTCCTACAATGAGCAGTTCTTC CASSVGAHRSSYNEQFF
TRBJ2-1 14 TRBD2 TRBV19 NA TGTGCCAGTAGTATAGCGGGGGGGTTCAGCGAGCAGTTCTTC CASSIAGGFSEQFF
TRBJ2-7 13 TRBD1 TRBV2 NA TGTGCCAGCAGTGATGGGGGACAGCCCTTTCAGTACTTC CASSDGGQPFQYF
TRBJ1-2 14 NA TRBV29-1 NA TGCAGCGTTGCCACAACAGGGCCAATTAATGGCTACACCTTC CSVATTGPINGYTF
TRBJ1-5 15 TRBD1 TRBV2 NA TGTGCCAGCACCACTCCGGGACAGAGCAATCAGCCCCAGCATTTT CASTTPGQSNQPQHF
TRBJ2-7 13 TRBD1 TRBV25-1 NA TGTGCCACCGGTAGGGGACAGGGTTACGAGCAGTACTTC CATGRGQGYEQYF
TRBJ2-7 16 TRBD1 TRBV15 NA TGTGCCACCAGCCCATTATCCCGGGACAGGACCTACGAGCAGTACTTC CATSPLSRDRTYEQYF
TRBJ2-7 17 NA TRBV4-2 NA TGTGCCAGCAGCCACAGGCGGGTCCGGAACTTCTCCTACGAGCAGTACTTC CASSHRRVRNFSYEQYF
TRBJ2-5 12 NA TRBV7-6 once TGTGCCAGCAGCTTAGATATGGAGACCCAGTACTTC CASSLDMETQYF
TRBJ1-1 19 NA TRBV19 NA TGTGCCAGTAGTATAGCCCCCCTCCCAGGTTATCGGGAGGACACTGAAGCTTTCTTT CASSIAPLPGYREDTEAFF
TRBJ1-3 17 NA TRBV7-3 NA TGTGCCAGCACCAAAGGACGGTTCAGGGCCCCCGGAAACACCATATATTTT CASTKGRFRAPGNTIYF